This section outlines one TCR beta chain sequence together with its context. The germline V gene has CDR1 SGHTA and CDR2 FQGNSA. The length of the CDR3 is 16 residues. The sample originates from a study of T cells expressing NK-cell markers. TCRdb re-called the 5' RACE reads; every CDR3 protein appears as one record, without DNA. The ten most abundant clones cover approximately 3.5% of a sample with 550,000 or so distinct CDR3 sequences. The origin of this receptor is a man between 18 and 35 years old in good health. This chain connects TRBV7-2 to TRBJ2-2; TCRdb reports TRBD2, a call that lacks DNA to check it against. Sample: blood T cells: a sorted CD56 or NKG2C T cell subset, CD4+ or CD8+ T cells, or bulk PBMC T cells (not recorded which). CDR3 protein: CASSFPGGANTGELFF.